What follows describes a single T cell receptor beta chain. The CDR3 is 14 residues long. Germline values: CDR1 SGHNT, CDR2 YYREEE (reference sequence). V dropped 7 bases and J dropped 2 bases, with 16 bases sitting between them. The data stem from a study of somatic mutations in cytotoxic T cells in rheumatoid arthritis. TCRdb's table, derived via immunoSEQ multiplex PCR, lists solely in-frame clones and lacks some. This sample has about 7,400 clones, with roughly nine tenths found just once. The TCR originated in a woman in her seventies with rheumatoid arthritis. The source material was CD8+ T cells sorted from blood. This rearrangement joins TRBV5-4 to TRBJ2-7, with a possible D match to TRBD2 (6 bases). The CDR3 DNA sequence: TGTGCCAGCCGGATCTACGGGAGCACCTACGAGCAGTACTTC. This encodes CASRIYGSTYEQYF. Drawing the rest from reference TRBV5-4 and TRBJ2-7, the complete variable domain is ETGVTQSPTHLIKTRGQQVTLRCSSQSGHNTVSWYQQALGQGPQFIFQYYREEENGRGNFPPRFSGLQFPNYSSELNVNALELDDSALYLCASRIYGSTYEQYFGPGTRLTVT.